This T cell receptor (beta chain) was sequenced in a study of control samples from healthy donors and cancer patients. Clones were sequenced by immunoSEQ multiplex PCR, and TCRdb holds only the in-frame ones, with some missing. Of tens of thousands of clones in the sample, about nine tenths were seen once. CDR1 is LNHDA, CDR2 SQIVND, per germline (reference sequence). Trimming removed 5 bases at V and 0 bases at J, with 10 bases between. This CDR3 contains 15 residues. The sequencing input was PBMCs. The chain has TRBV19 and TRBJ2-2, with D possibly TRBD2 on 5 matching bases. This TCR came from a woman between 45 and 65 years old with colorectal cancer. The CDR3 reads CASSAGLTNTGELFF. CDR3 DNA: TGTGCCAGTAGTGCTGGACTGACGAACACCGGGGAGCTGTTTTTT.